The source of this T cell receptor (beta chain) is a study of blood T cells in healthy people across ages. This clonotype was observed at least ten times. What it binds is unknown. Study-level results: Observed TCR beta diversity per million T cells went down as age went up. This fall followed a roughly linear course with age.

A second PCR of 7 to 11 cycles used a sample-barcoded 5' primer and a J-beta primer mix. Each cDNA molecule, via a template-switch adaptor with 12 random nucleotides, was tagged. TCRdb reprocessed the 5' RACE reads with MiXCR, giving one entry per CDR3 protein. Of 1.5 million to 2 million distinct CDR3 sequences in the sample, approximately 39% were seen once. CDR3 length: 13 amino acids. Trimming took 6 bases from V and 5 from J; bases not matched to a gene: 1. The V call is TRBV12-3 or TRBV12-4, the J call TRBJ1-5; 10 nucleotides match TRBD1. The sequence derives from a human donor in good health. The sample taken for sequencing was blood. The CDR3 sequence: CASRGTGDQPQHF. The CDR3 DNA is TGTGCCAGCAGGGGGACAGGGGATCAGCCCCAGCATTTT.